This passage covers 21 T cell receptor beta chains from one sample sequenced in a study of T cells in Graves' hyperthyroidism and ophthalmopathy. The investigators amplified TCR beta CDR3 regions from RNA transcripts. During a first-round RT-PCR of the TCR CDR3, the HTBI primer set was used. One entry per CDR3 protein, called by TCRdb with MiXCR from the multiplex PCR reads. The table has about half a million distinct CDR3 sequences, approximately 23% seen once. The specimen was blood. These receptors all stem from a woman aged 70-85 years with Graves' ophthalmopathy.

The rearrangement links TRBV4-2 to TRBJ1-1; possibly TRBD1 for D (6 bases). This CDR3 region has 15 residues. Looked up from germline, CDR1 is LGHNA and CDR2 is YNFKEQ. With 3 bases removed from V and 4 bases from J, the gap between germline ends came to 15 bases. The CDR3 DNA reads as TGTGCCAGCAGCCAGGCAGGACAGAGGCCCACTGAAGCTTTCTTT. Protein product: CASSQAGQRPTEAFF.

The chain carries TRBV5-5 and TRBJ1-2, with D uncertain. This CDR3 is built from 13 residues. V was trimmed by 4 bases and J by 6 bases, leaving 13 bases between them. The germline V gene encodes CDR1 SGHKS and CDR2 YYEKEE (reference sequence). CDR3 sequence (DNA): TGTGCCAGCAGCGTGCGGGCAATTGATGGCTACACCTTC. This gives the protein CASSVRAIDGYTF.

This chain uses TRBV19 with TRBJ2-1; 12 nucleotides align to TRBD2. With V trimmed by 3 bases and J by 5 bases, 5 bases remained unmatched. The length of the CDR3 is 16 residues. Per the germline V gene, CDR1 is LNHDA and CDR2 is SQIVND (reference sequence). The CDR3 coding sequence is TGTGCCAGTAGTATTTCGACTAGCGGGAGAAACAATGAGCAGTTCTTC. Translation: CASSISTSGRNNEQFF.

The chain employs TRBV9 and TRBJ2-3; TRBD1 agrees at 7 bases. Germline values: CDR1 SGDLS, CDR2 YYNGEE. The CDR3 sequence is 13 residues long. The V gene end was trimmed by 5 bases and the J gene end by 6 bases; junction bases not matched to a gene: 6. The CDR3 spells CASRPVQGDTQYF. The DNA of the CDR3 is TGTGCCAGCAGGCCAGTACAGGGGGATACGCAGTATTTT.

At least ten counts were recorded for this clonotype. The chain is built from TRBV20-1 and TRBJ2-3, with 7 bases that match TRBD1. Germline loops: CDR1 DFQATT, CDR2 SNEGSKA (reference sequence). CDR3 length: 15 residues. Trimming took 3 bases from V and 1 from J; bases not matched to a gene: 7. The CDR3 protein is CSASIPGGGTDTQYF. The CDR3 nucleotides read TGCAGTGCTAGTATCCCAGGGGGTGGCACAGATACGCAGTATTTT.

The chain employs TRBV12-3 or TRBV12-4 and TRBJ2-3; TRBD2 aligns across 9 bases. The CDR3 contains 19 residues. Trimming took 7 bases from V and 0 from J; bases not matched to a gene: 17. CDR3 in DNA: TGTGCCAGCATTCCGATGGGTCTAGCGGGGCGCTCTAGCACAGATACGCAGTATTTT. Residues: CASIPMGLAGRSSTDTQYF.

This clonotype has a handful of counts. The chain uses TRBV10-1 and TRBJ2-3; 7 bases agree with TRBD1. Germline-derived CDR1 and CDR2 are WNHNN and SYGVQD (reference sequence). V lost 4 bases to trimming and J lost 2 bases; unmatched junction nucleotides: 9. The CDR3 totals 16 residues. CDR3 protein: CASSGRPDRYTDTQYF. CDR3 nucleotides: TGCGCCAGCAGTGGACGCCCGGACAGGTACACAGATACGCAGTATTTT.

This clonotype was detected ten times or more. The chain recombines TRBV2 with TRBJ2-1, with 9 bases fitting TRBD2. The CDR3 has 14 residues. Trimming cost V 7 bases and J 9 bases; bases outside gene matches: 10. Germline V gene lookup returns CDR1 SNHLY and CDR2 FYNNEI. The CDR3 is CASTLTSGGGEQFF. The DNA of the CDR3 is TGTGCCAGCACCTTGACTAGCGGAGGCGGTGAGCAGTTCTTC.

In its sample, this clonotype was seen a few times. V and J are TRBV6-1 and TRBJ2-3; D might be TRBD2 (5 bases). Germline V CDR1 and CDR2: MNHNS, SASEGT. Trimming took 5 bases from V and 6 from J, leaving 12 bases between them. This CDR3 contains 13 residues. The CDR3 DNA reads as TGTGCCAGCAGTCGTGGACTCGCCGATACGCAGTATTTT. This codes for CASSRGLADTQYF.

This sequence joins TRBV12-3 or TRBV12-4 and TRBJ2-2, with 7 bases identical to TRBD1. The CDR3 runs 15 residues. The V and J ends lost 6 bases and 4 bases, in that order; junction bases with no gene match: 8. The CDR3 loop reads CASRTLGTATGELFF. The CDR3 DNA follows: TGTGCCAGCAGAACCCTGGGGACAGCCACCGGGGAGCTGTTTTTT.

This clonotype was seen many times. The chain uses TRBV3-1 and TRBJ2-2; perhaps TRBD1 as D (6 bases). Per the germline V gene, CDR1 is LGHDT and CDR2 is YNNKEL (reference sequence). There are 13 residues in the CDR3. The ends were cut back, 4 bases at V and 6 bases at J, with 9 bases in the middle. The CDR3 coding sequence is TGTGCCAGCAGCCTTCAGGGGTCCGGGGAGCTGTTTTTT. This sequence encodes CASSLQGSGELFF.

In its sample, this clonotype was seen many times. The V call is TRBV2, the J call TRBJ2-7; D might be TRBD2 (5 bases). Trimming left V 4 bases short and J 9 bases short, with 13 bases between. CDR3 length: 12 amino acids. CDR1 is SNHLY, CDR2 FYNNEI, per germline. Here the CDR3 DNA reads TGTGCCAGCAGTGCCCCAGTCGAGGGGCAGTACTTC. Translating gives CASSAPVEGQYF.

This chain joins TRBV5-1 and TRBJ2-6; tentative D call: TRBD1 (5 bases). The CDR3 runs 14 residues. Trimming stripped 2 bases from V and 4 bases from J, with 7 bases between. Germline loops: CDR1 SGHRS, CDR2 YFSETQ. CDR3 nucleotide sequence: TGCGCCAGCAGCTTACAGGACGGGGCCAACGTCCTGACTTTC. This codes for CASSLQDGANVLTF. Looking up the rest from reference TRBV5-1 and TRBJ2-6 gives the full variable domain: KAGVTQTPRYLIKTRGQQVTLSCSPISGHRSVSWYQQTPGQGLQFLFEYFSETQRNKGNFPGRFSGRQFSNSRSEMNVSTLELGDSALYLCASSLQDGANVLTFGAGSRLTVL.

The chain couples TRBV7-2 to TRBJ2-7, with D hard to call. This CDR3 region has 11 residues. Trimming removed 4 bases from V and 4 bases from J, with 5 bases in between. Germline V gives CDR1 SGHTA, CDR2 FQGNSA. The CDR3 sequence: CASSSQYEQYF. CDR3 bases: TGTGCCAGCAGCTCCCAATACGAGCAGTACTTC.

This clonotype was counted many times. The chain combines TRBV7-3 with TRBJ2-6; D unclear. The V end was cut by 4 bases, the J end by 0 bases, with 7 bases between. This CDR3 spans 15 amino acids. Germline V lookup: CDR1 SGHTA, CDR2 FQGTGA. Here the CDR3 reads CASSYHGSGANVLTF. The CDR3 bases are TGTGCCAGCAGCTACCATGGCTCTGGGGCCAACGTCCTGACTTTC. The full variable domain, with the rest looked up from reference TRBV7-3 and TRBJ2-6, is GAGVSQTPSNKVTEKGKYVELRCDPISGHTALYWYRQSLGQGPEFLIYFQGTGAADDSGLPNDRFFAVRPEGSVSTLKIQRTERGDSAVYLCASSYHGSGANVLTFGAGSRLTVL.

This clonotype was picked up many times. The chain links TRBV11-2 to TRBJ2-7, with 8 positions matching TRBD2. CDR1 and CDR2 (germline): SGHAT, FQNNGV. The length of the CDR3 is 15 residues. V shed 5 bases and J 4 bases; nucleotides not matched to a gene: 10. CDR3 region: CASSPTSGGGYEQYF. CDR3 in DNA: TGTGCCAGCAGCCCAACTAGCGGTGGGGGATACGAGCAGTACTTC.

This chain links TRBV11-1 with TRBJ2-3; D is possibly TRBD2 (5 bases). V lost 5 bases and J lost 14, with 14 bases in between. Germline V lookup: CDR1 SGHAT, CDR2 FQDESV (reference sequence). This CDR3 contains 11 residues. CDR3 DNA sequence: TGTGCCAGCAGCCTCGGGATCCTCCCGTATTTT. This codes for CASSLGILPYF.

This clonotype was seen at least ten times. CDR3 DNA: TGCAGCGTTGTACGGGGGCCAGAGACCCAGTACTTC. Protein: CSVVRGPETQYF. The J gene is TRBJ2-5, the V gene TRBV29-1; either TRBD1 or TRBD2 may fit D (6 bases each). With 4 bases removed from V and 4 bases from J, the gap between germline ends came to 10 bases. CDR1 and CDR2 from the germline V gene are SQVTM and ANQGSEA. The CDR3 spans 12 residues.

The chain's CDR3 is CASSVDASGNYEQYF. CDR3 DNA: TGTGCCAGCAGCGTAGATGCTAGCGGGAACTACGAGCAGTACTTC. The chain employs TRBV9 and TRBJ2-7; 9 nucleotides match TRBD2. CDR1 SGDLS and CDR2 YYNGEE come from the germline V gene. Germline trimming cut 0 bases from V and 3 bases from J; bases unmatched to any gene: 4. The CDR3 contains 15 residues.

This clonotype was observed many times. The V and J genes are TRBV19 and TRBJ1-1; 7 bases match TRBD1. Germline assignment: CDR1 LNHDA and CDR2 SQIVND (reference sequence). The V gene end was trimmed by 3 bases and the J gene end by 3 bases; junction bases not matched to a gene: 7. This CDR3 has 15 amino acids. The CDR3 reads CASSITWTGDTEAFF. The CDR3 bases are TGTGCCAGTAGTATCACTTGGACAGGTGACACTGAAGCTTTCTTT.

The chain recombines TRBV6-1 with TRBJ2-7; D not certain. This CDR3 has 12 amino acids. Trimming left V 5 bases short and J 2 bases short, with 7 bases between. Germline CDR1 is MNHNS and CDR2 is SASEGT. The CDR3 DNA reads as TGTGCCAGCAGTCCAGCCCCCTACGAGCAGTACTTC. This translates into CASSPAPYEQYF.